This T cell receptor beta chain stems from a study of OX40 agonist ivuxolimab in advanced cancers. Overall study: Dose-escalation patients suffered from hepatocellular carcinoma, melanoma, renal cell or head and neck cancer.

TCRdb keeps only in-frame clones here, not all; method: immunoSEQ multiplex PCR. The table shows roughly 48,000 clones, with less than 85% occurring only once. The V and J ends lost 1 base and 3 bases respectively, with 9 bases between them. This CDR3 is built from 14 residues. Germline CDR1 and CDR2: LNHNV and YYDKDF (reference sequence). This clone was seen a single time. The V and J genes are TRBV15 and TRBJ2-5, with D perhaps TRBD2 (6 bases). The sample was CD4+ or CD8+ T cells sorted from blood, taken in a trial of the OX40 agonist ivuxolimab. This receptor was obtained from an adult with an advanced solid tumor such as melanoma, head and neck, liver or kidney cancer. The CDR3 DNA sequence: TGTGCCACCAGCAGAGTGCGGAGGGAAGAGACCCAGTACTTC. Protein sequence: CATSRVRREETQYF.